This T cell receptor (beta chain) was retrieved from a study of graft-versus-host responses after intestinal transplantation (dated by TCRdb to about 2021). Study-level background: The transplants that recipients got were multivisceral, liver-intestinal, or isolated intestinal. All recipients received anti-thymocyte globulin induction followed by maintenance tacrolimus and steroids for around 3 years. Bulk TCR-beta CDR3 sequencing was used to track graft-versus-host and host-versus-graft alloreactive T cell clones in the graft, circulation and bone marrow after intestinal transplantation. Alloreactive clones were identified by sequencing pre-transplant mixed lymphocyte reaction products and comparing them with unstimulated pre-transplant donor and recipient T cells. The cohort enrolled 24 intestinal transplant recipients, one of whom was a retransplant, and 3 patients without pretransplant specimens were excluded. Donor T cell macrochimerism was defined as a peak of at least 4% donor T cells among recipient peripheral blood mononuclear cells. Samples from a few later patients were sequenced in-house on an Illumina MiSeq with MiXCR processing rather than by the commercial service.

The library was obtained by the immunoSEQ multiplex PCR assay. For most patients, genomic DNA was isolated using the Qiagen DNeasy Blood and Tissue Kit and was shipped frozen to Adaptive Biotechnologies for TCR sequencing. For most patients, high-throughput TCR-beta CDR3 sequencing of genomic DNA was performed by Adaptive Biotechnologies. The original pipeline was this. TCR sequencing data for 18 patients were retrieved from Adaptive's ImmunoSEQ software; three other patients were processed with MiXCR and VDJtools. CD4 versus CD8 sorting errors were corrected by removing sequences found in both subsets at a frequency ratio below 5:1. CDR3 nucleotide sequences shared between donor and recipient were removed because the origin of such sequences could not be assigned. Alloreactive clones required at least 2-fold expansion over unstimulated cells and minimum CFSE-low frequency of 0.002% (template counts) or 0.001% (read counts). Mappable clones were those detected in sequenced pre-transplant spleen, lymph node, or MLR CFSE-low populations of the donor or recipient. The cumulative frequency of alloreactive clones was calculated as a percentage of all sequences, weighted by copy number. The clones in this table, taken by TCRdb from immuneACCESS, are in-frame only. Not every clone is retained; where verified, under half of the shortfall comes from an unresolved V gene, and the cause of the rest is unknown. V and J calls and clone size follow that table, whereas D and trimming were derived from the DNA. Here the sample has 14,000 or so clones; under 40% occur a single time. The ten most abundant clones make up roughly 15% of the sample.

The sample's time point, from its label and the paper: cells obtained before transplantation from donor or recipient. In the mixed lymphocyte reactions, some 200,000 CFSE-labeled pre-transplant responders were plated with some 200,000 irradiated violet-dye-labeled stimulators and cultured for over 5 days. Proliferating CD3+CD4+CFSE-low and CD3+CD8+CFSE-low responder cells were FACS-sorted on a BD Influx sorter after the mixed lymphocyte reaction. Beyond this particular receptor, the publication reports: GvH clones were detected in recipient bone marrow, and some appeared earlier in ileal mucosa or blood, consistent with an intestinal mucosal origin. The conclusions were limited by the relatively low number and heterogeneity of the intestinal transplant patients. Peak levels of circulating GvH clones were associated with declines in HvG clones early after transplant. In patients with donor T cell macrochimerism, the allografts had high GvH to HvG T cell clonal ratios.

CDR1 and CDR2, looked up from the germline V gene, are MNHEY and SVGAGI. The CDR3 goes from the cysteine to the phenylalanine over 14 residues. CDR3 DNA only is kept here, 42 bases in frame from base 1. The germline ends are 10 bases apart after V is trimmed by 3 bases and J by 5 bases. About this clone: The input lacks base qualities; no much larger clone sits a single base away.

The clonotype was recovered from a human patient who received an intestinal transplant. The chain joins TRBV6-5 to TRBJ2-2, with TRBD1 perhaps the D gene, on 5 matching bases. This specimen was alloreactive CD8+ T cells from a mixed lymphocyte reaction culture, taken before intestinal transplant. Explained via the paper, the cell subset or site label denotes: CFSE-low proliferating T cells sorted from roughly six-day pre-transplant mixed lymphocyte reaction (GvH or HvG direction). The CDR3 has the sequence CASSYGAGTGELFF. DNA sequence: TGTGCCAGCAGTTATGGTGCAGGGACCGGGGAGCTGTTTTTT.